The source of this T cell receptor (beta chain) is a study of cytomegalovirus exposure and HLA in healthy donors. Note on this clone: What it recognizes is unknown.

PCR used 60 Vbeta primers and 13 Jbeta primers. Authors' processing steps: About 12 million shared chains were among the roughly 80 million unique TCR beta chains that a later analysis counted. Only in-frame clones appear in the TCRdb table, and some are missing; sequencing was by immunoSEQ multiplex PCR. The V and J calls and clone size come from that table; D and trimming were worked out from the DNA. In the table there are about 120,000 clones, 55% to 75% of which are singletons. The study, taken as a whole, reports: Solely CMV serostatus was available to characterize immune exposure.

The sample was PBMCs. The TCR sequence derives from a woman between 40 and 50 years old in good health and CMV-seropositive.

CDR3 DNA sequence: TGTGCCAGTAGAGCAACAGGGAGCGTTAACTATGGCTACACCTTC. Its translation is CASRATGSVNYGYTF. The chain employs TRBV19 and TRBJ1-2, with D possibly matching TRBD1 (6 bases). CDR3 size: 15 residues. Looked up from germline, CDR1 is LNHDA and CDR2 is SQIVND (reference sequence). Trimming pared 6 bases from V and 1 base from J, leaving 15 bases between.